A selection of T cell receptor beta chains follows, all from one sample in a study of cytomegalovirus exposure and HLA in healthy donors. Here immunoSEQ multiplex PCR was the method, and the copy in TCRdb shows in-frame clones only, minus some. This table has over 200,000 clones, roughly 80% appearing once. Sequenced sample: PBMCs. The source is a male donor in good health and CMV-seronegative. CDR3s include the opening cysteine and the closing phenylalanine or tryptophan. D genes are given only for firm matches. Clone size appears in some rows only: once, few, many, or a class for an expanded clone.

>TRBJ1-1|TRBV27|.|.
CASSLSVVGVAFF
TGTGCCAGCAGTTTATCGGTGGTAGGGGTAGCTTTCTTT
>TRBJ1-1|TRBV28|.|TRBD1
CASSDRTGGNTEAFF
TGTGCCAGCAGTGATCGGACAGGGGGCAACACTGAAGCTTTCTTT
>TRBJ1-1|TRBV6-6|.|.
CASSLMRGNTEAFF
TGTGCCAGCAGCCTAATGCGGGGGAACACTGAAGCTTTCTTT
>TRBJ1-1|TRBV18|.|.
CASSPQGVENTEAFF
TGTGCCAGCTCACCACAGGGGGTTGAGAACACTGAAGCTTTCTTT
>TRBJ1-4|TRBV13|.|.
CASSPRTGGEKLFF
TGTGCCAGCAGCCCAAGGACGGGCGGGGAAAAACTGTTTTTT
>TRBJ2-5|TRBV7-3|.|TRBD1
CASSSTGTAKETQYF
TGTGCCAGCAGCTCCACCGGGACAGCTAAAGAGACCCAGTACTTC
>TRBJ2-7|TRBV4-1|once|.
CASSQDSGVYEQYF
TGCGCCAGCAGCCAGGACTCCGGAGTCTACGAGCAGTACTTC
>TRBJ1-2|TRBV5-4|.|.
CASSLEQGRVGGYTF
TGTGCCAGCAGCTTGGAACAGGGTCGAGTGGGTGGCTACACCTTC
>TRBJ1-5|TRBV19|.|.
CASSSPRQLHSNQPQHF
TGTGCCAGTAGTAGCCCCCGACAGCTCCATAGCAATCAGCCCCAGCATTTT
>TRBJ1-5|TRBV7-8|.|.
CASSLEPQENRLNSNQPQHF
TGTGCCAGCAGCTTAGAACCGCAGGAAAATCGTCTAAATAGCAATCAGCCCCAGCATTTT
>TRBJ2-3|TRBV9|once|TRBD2
CASSHRGLAGGDTQYF
TGTGCCAGCAGCCACCGAGGACTAGCGGGAGGGGATACGCAGTATTTT
>TRBJ2-5|TRBV7-9|once|TRBD2
CASSLGLADQETQYF
TGTGCCAGCAGCCTGGGACTAGCGGACCAAGAGACCCAGTACTTC